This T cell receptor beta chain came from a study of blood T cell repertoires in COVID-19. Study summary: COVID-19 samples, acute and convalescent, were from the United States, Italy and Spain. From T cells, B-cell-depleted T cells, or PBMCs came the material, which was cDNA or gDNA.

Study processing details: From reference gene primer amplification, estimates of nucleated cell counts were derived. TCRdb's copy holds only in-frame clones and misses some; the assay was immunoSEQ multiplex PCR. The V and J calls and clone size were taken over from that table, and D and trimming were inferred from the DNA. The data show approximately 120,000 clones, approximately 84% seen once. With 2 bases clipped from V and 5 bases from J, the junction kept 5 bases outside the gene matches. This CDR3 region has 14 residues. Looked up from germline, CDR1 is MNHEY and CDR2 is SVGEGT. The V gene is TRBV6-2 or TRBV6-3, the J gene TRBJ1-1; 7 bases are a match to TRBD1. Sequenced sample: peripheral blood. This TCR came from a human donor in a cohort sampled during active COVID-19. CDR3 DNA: TGTGCCAGCAGTTACGGCAGGGGGAGGACTGAAGCTTTCTTT. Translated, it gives CASSYGRGRTEAFF.